The 20 T cell receptor beta chains below come from one sample, sequenced in a study of OX40 agonist ivuxolimab in advanced cancers. The method was immunoSEQ multiplex PCR; TCRdb's version includes in-frame clones alone and lacks a portion of them. The data show tens of thousands of clones, with more than 75% seen just once and less than 0.7% held by the top ten. Sequenced material: CD4+ or CD8+ T cells sorted from blood, taken in a trial of the OX40 agonist ivuxolimab. Receptor source: an adult with an advanced solid tumor such as melanoma, head and neck, liver or kidney cancer.

The chain links TRBV27 to TRBJ2-3; TRBD1 aligns across 7 bases. V lost 6 bases, J lost 0 bases, and 12 bases stayed unmatched. The CDR3 is 17 residues long. Germline V lookup: CDR1 MNHEY, CDR2 SMNVEV (reference sequence). CDR3: CASSARKGGPSTDTQYF. CDR3 nucleotides: TGTGCCAGCAGCGCCCGGAAAGGGGGCCCTAGCACAGATACGCAGTATTTT.

This chain connects TRBV5-1 to TRBJ2-7; 8 nucleotides agree with TRBD2. CDR3 length: 15 amino acids. V dropped 4 bases and J dropped 0; count of bases not matched to a gene: 6. Germline V lookup: CDR1 SGHRS, CDR2 YFSETQ. CDR3 sequence: CASSREGPSSYEQYF. CDR3 bases: TGCGCCAGCAGCCGGGAGGGCCCGAGCTCCTACGAGCAGTACTTC.

The chain couples TRBV5-6 to TRBJ1-6; no reliable D call. CDR1 and CDR2 (germline): SGHDT, YYEEEE. This CDR3 comprises 16 residues. V was shortened by 4 bases and J by 5 bases, with 16 bases between the two germline ends. The CDR3 nucleotides read TGTGCCAGCAGCCTTGCTGGGGTTTGGGATAATTCACCCCTCCACTTT. Protein product: CASSLAGVWDNSPLHF.

The chain combines TRBV5-1 with TRBJ1-2, with no clear D. The germline V gene has CDR1 SGHRS and CDR2 YFSETQ. V was cut by 1 base and J by 3 bases, with 10 bases left in between. The CDR3 runs 14 residues. CDR3 DNA: TGCGCCAGCAGCTTGACGGCAGCAGACTATGGCTACACCTTC. Translating it yields CASSLTAADYGYTF.

This clone was recorded once. This rearrangement joins TRBV6-1 to TRBJ2-1, with a possible D match to TRBD1 (6 bases). V lost 2 bases to trimming and J lost 3 bases, with 11 bases between them. Germline V gene data show CDR1 as MNHNS and CDR2 as SASEGT. This CDR3 is 15 amino acids long. CDR3 sequence: CASSESSTGYNEQFF. For the CDR3, the DNA is TGTGCCAGCAGTGAATCCTCGACAGGCTACAATGAGCAGTTCTTC.

The chain uses TRBV11-2 and TRBJ2-6; the D gene is possibly TRBD2 (5 bases). Germline lookup yields CDR1 SGHAT and CDR2 FQNNGV. The CDR3 is made up of 16 amino acids. V was clipped by 1 base and J by 0 bases, with 7 bases between them. CDR3 sequence: CASSLARGSGANVLTF. The DNA for the CDR3 is TGTGCCAGCAGCTTAGCCCGGGGCTCTGGGGCCAACGTCCTGACTTTC. The full variable domain, with the rest looked up from reference TRBV11-2 and TRBJ2-6, is EAGVAQSPRYKIIEKRQSVAFWCNPISGHATLYWYQQILGQGPKLLIQFQNNGVVDDSQLPKDRFSAERLKGVDSTLKIQPAKLEDSAVYLCASSLARGSGANVLTFGAGSRLTVL.

This clone occurred a few times. The chain carries TRBV28 and TRBJ2-7, with 10 bases lining up with TRBD2. V lost 6 bases, J lost 3 bases, and 14 bases stayed unmatched. Germline values: CDR1 MDHEN, CDR2 SYDVKM. This CDR3 spans 17 amino acids. Here the CDR3 reads CASSGNAGTSAHYEQYF. CDR3 DNA: TGTGCCAGCAGCGGAAACGCCGGGACTAGCGCTCACTACGAGCAGTACTTC.

The rearrangement links TRBV9 to TRBJ1-5; 8 nucleotides line up with TRBD1. V trimming: 3 bases; J trimming: 7 bases; junction bases outside the gene matches: 9. CDR1 is SGDLS, CDR2 YYNGEE, per germline. The CDR3 contains 15 residues. CDR3 nucleotides: TGTGCCAGCAGCGGTACAGGGGGATCGGGGCAGCCCCAGCATTTT. Amino acids: CASSGTGGSGQPQHF.

The gene calls are TRBV10-3 and TRBJ1-2, with 9 bases matching TRBD1. The germline V gene encodes CDR1 ENHRY and CDR2 SYGVKD. The CDR3 runs 16 residues. Trimming at V came to 3 bases and at J to 4 bases, leaving 9 bases not matched to a gene. Here the CDR3 DNA reads TGTGCCATCAGTGACCGCAACAGGGGGCGAGGCTATGGCTACACCTTC. This codes for CAISDRNRGRGYGYTF.

V is TRBV29-1 and J is TRBJ1-3; TRBD1 matches 10 bases. CDR3 length equals 14 residues. The V and J ends lost 6 bases and 0 bases, in that order; junction bases with no gene match: 2. The V gene's germline CDR1 is SQVTM and CDR2 ANQGSEA. The CDR3, as DNA: TGCAGCGTCGGGACAGGGGACTCTGGAAACACCATATATTTT. Its translation: CSVGTGDSGNTIYF.

The J gene is TRBJ1-5, the V gene TRBV6-5; D is possibly TRBD1 (6 bases). The CDR3 runs to 15 residues. Germline-derived CDR1 and CDR2 are MNHEY and SVGAGI. Between the trimmed V and J ends, which lost 5 bases and 1 base, there was a span of 12 bases. CDR3 DNA: TGTGCCAGCAGTAGAGGGGGGGGAAGCAATCAGCCCCAGCATTTT. The encoded protein is CASSRGGGSNQPQHF.

This chain links TRBV6-5 with TRBJ2-1, with TRBD2 identical over 11 bases. CDR1 and CDR2 (germline): MNHEY, SVGAGI. The length of the CDR3 is 16 residues. The trim removed 2 bases at V and 4 bases at J, leaving 4 bases unmatched. The CDR3 coding sequence is TGTGCCAGCAGTTACATGACTAGCGGGGCTTACAATGAGCAGTTCTTC. This sequence encodes CASSYMTSGAYNEQFF.

The V gene is TRBV5-1, the J gene TRBJ1-1; 9 positions match TRBD1. Germline CDR1 SGHRS, CDR2 YFSETQ. CDR3 length: 14 residues. Losses at the gene ends were 4 bases for V and 4 bases for J; bases not matched to a gene: 5. The CDR3 sequence: CASSGTTGGTEAFF. CDR3 coding DNA: TGCGCCAGCAGCGGAACGACAGGGGGCACTGAAGCTTTCTTT.

This clone was counted a single time. This chain uses TRBV18 with TRBJ2-1, with D uncertain. The CDR3 runs 15 residues. The germline V gene encodes CDR1 KGHSH and CDR2 LQKENI. V was shortened by 6 bases and J by 1 base, with 13 bases between the two germline ends. The CDR3 nucleotides read TGTGCCAGCTCCAAGGAGATTCCGTCCTACAATGAGCAGTTCTTC. Protein product: CASSKEIPSYNEQFF. The entire variable domain, with the rest obtained from reference TRBV18 and TRBJ2-1, is as follows: NAGVMQNPRHLVRRRGQEARLRCSPMKGHSHVYWYRQLPEEGLKFMVYLQKENIIDESGMPKERFSAEFPKEGPSILRIQQVVRGDSAAYFCASSKEIPSYNEQFFGPGTRLTVL.

This clone was observed once. V usage is TRBV2 and J usage is TRBJ1-1, with D hard to call. Germline V gene lookup returns CDR1 SNHLY and CDR2 FYNNEI. V dropped 7 bases and J dropped 0 bases, with 12 bases sitting between them. This CDR3 spans 14 amino acids. CDR3 residues: CASTGGLLNTEAFF. CDR3 sequence (DNA): TGTGCCAGCACCGGAGGTCTTTTGAACACTGAAGCTTTCTTT.

J is TRBJ1-1 and V is TRBV5-1; D is uncertain. The CDR3 has 15 residues. The ends were cut back, 0 bases at V and 1 base at J, with 10 bases in the middle. Germline V gene data show CDR1 as SGHRS and CDR2 as YFSETQ. For the CDR3, the DNA is TGCGCCAGCAGCTTGGAACTTGTTGGGAACACTGAAGCTTTCTTT. Translating gives CASSLELVGNTEAFF.

The V and J genes are TRBV4-1 and TRBJ1-2; D perhaps matches TRBD1 (5 bases). V was trimmed by 0 bases and J by 3 bases, leaving 17 bases between them. From germline, CDR1 is MGHRA and CDR2 YSYEKL. The CDR3 covers 17 residues. DNA for the CDR3: TGCGCCAGCAGCCAAGATATGTTGTTCGACAGACACTATGGCTACACCTTC. Encoded protein: CASSQDMLFDRHYGYTF.

V usage is TRBV30 and J usage is TRBJ1-1, with 7 bases fitting TRBD1. The CDR3 consists of 13 residues. V was pared by 7 bases and J by 1 base, with 6 bases of the junction left unmatched. Germline loops: CDR1 GTSNPN, CDR2 SVGIG (reference sequence). The CDR3 is CASQQGQNTEAFF. In DNA form, the CDR3 reads TGTGCCTCACAACAGGGGCAGAACACTGAAGCTTTCTTT.

The chain is built from TRBV15 and TRBJ1-5; D possibly corresponds to TRBD1 (5 bases). V lost 5 bases, J lost 3 bases, and 14 bases lay in between. This CDR3 is built from 15 residues. The V gene's germline CDR1 is LNHNV and CDR2 YYDKDF (reference sequence). CDR3 sequence reads: CATSRGTTNNQPQHF. CDR3 DNA sequence: TGTGCCACCAGCCGAGGGACGACGAACAATCAGCCCCAGCATTTT. Supplemented by reference TRBV15 and TRBJ1-5, the full variable domain reads DAMVIQNPRYQVTQFGKPVTLSCSQTLNHNVMYWYQQKSSQAPKLLFHYYDKDFNNEADTPDNFQSRRPNTSFCFLDIRSPGLGDTAMYLCATSRGTTNNQPQHFGDGTRLSIL.

J is TRBJ2-1 and V is TRBV14, with 11 bases matching TRBD2. The germline gives CDR1 SGHDN, CDR2 FVKESK. The junction had 5 bases not matched to a gene; V was cut back by 1 base and J by 6 bases. The length of the CDR3 is 16 residues. The CDR3 loop reads CASSQGPSGRINEQFF. The CDR3 DNA is TGTGCCAGCAGCCAAGGACCTAGCGGGAGGATCAATGAGCAGTTCTTC.